Listed below are T cell receptor beta chains from one sample, sequenced in a study of blood T cell repertoires in COVID-19. The table came from immunoSEQ multiplex PCR; TCRdb's copy has only in-frame clones and leaves some out. The sample includes over 200,000 clones, around 92% of them seen just once. The specimen was peripheral blood. The receptors shown here come from a young adult with COVID-19, enrolled during active disease. Both conserved end residues are part of each CDR3. D genes are given only for firm matches. Size tells how often a clone was seen (once, few, many) or the class of an expanded clone, and some rows leave it out.

clone_size j_call d_call v_call cdr3_nt cdr3_aa
- TRBJ2-5 TRBD2 TRBV19 TGTGCCAGTAGTATGGGACTAGCGGGAGGTTACGAGACCCAGTACTTC CASSMGLAGGYETQYF
- TRBJ2-7 - TRBV6-5 TGTGCCAGCAGGACGTGGAAGGTGAGGTCCTACGAGCAGTACTTC CASRTWKVRSYEQYF
- TRBJ2-7 - TRBV11-2 TGTGCCAGCAGCAGAGCCACAGGGGGGGACGAGCAGTACTTC CASSRATGGDEQYF
- TRBJ2-3 TRBD1 TRBV5-4 TGTGCCAGCAGCTTGGAGGGACAGGATGGAGATACGCAGTATTTT CASSLEGQDGDTQYF
- TRBJ2-5 TRBD2 TRBV10-2 TGCGCCAGCAGGGTTGATGGGACTAGAAATTCGGAGACCCAGTACTTC CASRVDGTRNSETQYF
- TRBJ2-1 - TRBV5-1 TGCGCCAGCAGCTTCACAGGGGAGGACAATGAGCAGTTCTTC CASSFTGEDNEQFF
- TRBJ2-7 - TRBV7-8 TGTGCCAGCAGCTTAGCGGAGGCTGGTCGGTACTTC CASSLAEAGRYF
- TRBJ2-7 - TRBV5-1 TGCGCCAGCAGCTTGTCCCAGGGATCCGAGCAGTACTTC CASSLSQGSEQYF
- TRBJ2-1 - TRBV19 TGTGCCAGTAGTACCTCGGACTCTCTCGATGAGCAGTTCTTC CASSTSDSLDEQFF
- TRBJ2-3 TRBD1 TRBV5-1 TGCGCCAGCAGCTTACGGCCGGGACAGGGCACAGATACGCAGTATTTT CASSLRPGQGTDTQYF
- TRBJ2-3 - TRBV19 TGTGCCAGTAGTATAGGTAGCGCGTACGGCACAGATACGCAGTATTTT CASSIGSAYGTDTQYF
- TRBJ2-3 - TRBV29-1 TGCAGCGCGGGTGGCGGGAGCACAGATACGCAGTATTTT CSAGGGSTDTQYF
- TRBJ1-2 TRBD1 TRBV4-2 TGTGCCAGCAGCCCCTCAGGGGGCGGCTACACCTTC CASSPSGGGYTF
- TRBJ2-3 TRBD1 TRBV7-3 TGTGCCAGCAGCCACACAGGGGGCTATCCAGATACGCAGTATTTT CASSHTGGYPDTQYF
- TRBJ2-1 TRBD1 TRBV7-9 TGTGCCAGCAGCTCAGGGACAGGGGGTTACAATGAGCAGTTCTTC CASSSGTGGYNEQFF
- TRBJ2-5 TRBD2 TRBV19 TGTGCCAGTAGTATCCGGGGACTAGCGGGAGGCAGGGGAGAGACCCAGTACTTC CASSIRGLAGGRGETQYF
- TRBJ2-1 - TRBV5-4 TGTGCCAGCAGCTTAGCTAGTCACAATGAGCAGTTCTTC CASSLASHNEQFF
- TRBJ2-5 TRBD1 TRBV5-1 TGCGCCAGCAGCTTGGCGGGACAGGGTCAAGAGACCCAGTACTTC CASSLAGQGQETQYF
- TRBJ2-1 - TRBV10-2 TGCGCCAGCAGGGCCCCTGCCTCTGAGCAGTTCTTC CASRAPASEQFF
- TRBJ2-3 TRBD2 TRBV4-2 TGTGCCAGCAGCCAAGGACGGGATCTAGCGGGAAGGAGCACAGATACGCAGTATTTT CASSQGRDLAGRSTDTQYF
- TRBJ2-7 TRBD1 TRBV5-1 TGCGCCAGCAGCTTGGAGGACAGGTCCTACGAGCAGTACTTC CASSLEDRSYEQYF
medium-sized TRBJ1-3 - TRBV5-1 TGCGCCAGCAGCTTGGACAGACCCAACATTGCGGGAAACACCATATATTTT CASSLDRPNIAGNTIYF
- TRBJ2-2 TRBD2 TRBV5-4 TGTGCCAGCAGCTTGGACAGACTAGCGATGAACACCGGGGAGCTGTTTTTT CASSLDRLAMNTGELFF
- TRBJ1-2 - TRBV5-1 TGCGCCAGCAGCTTGGGGGACAAATATGGCTACACCTTC CASSLGDKYGYTF
once TRBJ1-3 - TRBV27 TGTGCCAGCAGTTTATCGAGGAGTTCTGGAAACACCATATATTTT CASSLSRSSGNTIYF
- TRBJ2-5 TRBD2 TRBV5-1 TGCGCCAGCAGCCCGGAGACTAGCGAGTGGGAGACCCAGTACTTC CASSPETSEWETQYF
- TRBJ1-6 TRBD1 TRBV6-4 TGTGCCAGCTCAAGGGGGCTAAATTCACCCCTCCACTTT CASSRGLNSPLHF
- TRBJ1-6 - TRBV12-3/TRBV12-4 TGTGCCAGCAGTGCACAGGGTAGGTCACCCCTCCACTTT CASSAQGRSPLHF
- TRBJ2-2 - TRBV24-1 TGTGCCACCCAAGAGACCGGGGAGCTGTTTTTT CATQETGELFF
- TRBJ1-5 TRBD1 TRBV28 TGTGCCAGCAGTCGACAGGGGACCAGCAATCAGCCCCAGCATTTT CASSRQGTSNQPQHF
- TRBJ1-3 TRBD1 TRBV6-5 TGTGCCAGCAGTTGGGACAGGTCCTCTGGAAACACCATATATTTT CASSWDRSSGNTIYF
- TRBJ1-5 - TRBV21-1 TGTGCCAGCACCCAAAGAGCGAGCAATCAGCCCCAGCATTTT CASTQRASNQPQHF